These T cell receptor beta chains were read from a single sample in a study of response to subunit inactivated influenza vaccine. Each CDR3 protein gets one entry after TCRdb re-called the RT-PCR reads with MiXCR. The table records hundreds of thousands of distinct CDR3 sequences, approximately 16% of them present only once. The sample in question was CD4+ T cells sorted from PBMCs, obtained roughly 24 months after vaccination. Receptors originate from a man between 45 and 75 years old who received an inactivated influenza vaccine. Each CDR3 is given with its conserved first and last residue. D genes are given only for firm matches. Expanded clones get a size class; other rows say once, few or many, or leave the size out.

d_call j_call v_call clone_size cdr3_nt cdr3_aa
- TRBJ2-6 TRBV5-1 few TGCGCCAGCAGCTCCGCGGCAGGGTCTGGGGCCAACGTCCTGACTTTC CASSSAAGSGANVLTF
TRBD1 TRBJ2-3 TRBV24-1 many TGTGCCACCGCACGCGGGACAGGGGGCGCGGCAGATACGCAGTATTTT CATARGTGGAADTQYF
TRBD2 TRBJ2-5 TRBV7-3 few TGTGCCAGCAGCTTAAGTGGTAGCGGGGGGCAAGAGACCCAGTACTTC CASSLSGSGGQETQYF
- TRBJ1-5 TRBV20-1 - TGCAGTGCTAGAGATAGGGAAGGTTGGGGTGGGGAGCCCCAGCATTTT CSARDREGWGGEPQHF
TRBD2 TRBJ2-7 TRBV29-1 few TGCAGCGTTGAAGAGCGGGAGGGATCCTACGAGCAGTACTTC CSVEEREGSYEQYF
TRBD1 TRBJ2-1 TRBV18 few TGTGCCAGCACCCGGGACAGAAACTACAATGAGCAGTTCTTC CASTRDRNYNEQFF
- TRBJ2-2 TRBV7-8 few TGTGCCAGCAGGGTCCTGGCGAACACCGGGGAGCTGTTTTTT CASRVLANTGELFF
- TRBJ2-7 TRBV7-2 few TGTGCCAGCAGCCCAATGGGGTCCTACGAGCAGTACTTC CASSPMGSYEQYF
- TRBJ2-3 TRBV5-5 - TGTGCCAGCAGCTCGGACCCAAGCACAGATACGCAGTATTTT CASSSDPSTDTQYF
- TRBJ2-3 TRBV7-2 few TGTGCCAGCAGCCCCGACAGCACTACCGATACGCAGTATTTT CASSPDSTTDTQYF
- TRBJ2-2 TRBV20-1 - TGCAGTGCTGAAACACACGCCGGGGAGCTGTTTTTT CSAETHAGELFF
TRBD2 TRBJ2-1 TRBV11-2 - TGTGCCAGCAGCTCATCAGGACTAGCGGGAAACTCCTACAATGAGCAGTTCTTC CASSSSGLAGNSYNEQFF
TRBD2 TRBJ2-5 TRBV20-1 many TGCAGTGCGGGAGAGTTCAAGCGGGGACAAGAGACCCAGTACTTC CSAGEFKRGQETQYF
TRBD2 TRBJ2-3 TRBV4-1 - TGCGCCAGCAGCCCCCAGCGGGGGGACAGAGATACGCAGTATTTT CASSPQRGDRDTQYF
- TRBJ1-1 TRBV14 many TGTGCCAGCAGCCCTGGGGTGAACACTGAAGCTTTCTTT CASSPGVNTEAFF
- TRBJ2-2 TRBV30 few TGTGCCTGGAGTGTACGAAGATCCAACACCGGGGAGCTGTTTTTT CAWSVRRSNTGELFF
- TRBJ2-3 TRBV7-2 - TGTGCCAGCACTCAACTGGGTCACACAGATACGCAGTATTTT CASTQLGHTDTQYF
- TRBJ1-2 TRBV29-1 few TGCAGCGTTGAAGGGACTGAGGGCTTC CSVEGTEGF
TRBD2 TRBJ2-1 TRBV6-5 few TGTGCCAGCAGTTCTAGGACTAGCGGGGGGCTATACAATGAGCAGTTCTTC CASSSRTSGGLYNEQFF
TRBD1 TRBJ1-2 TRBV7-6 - TGTGCCAGCAGCTTAGCAGAAGGACAGGGCTTGGGGGGCTACACCTTC CASSLAEGQGLGGYTF
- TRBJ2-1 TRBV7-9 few TGTGCCAGCAGCTTATCGGGTGGGAGTGGAGGTGAGCAGTTCTTC CASSLSGGSGGEQFF
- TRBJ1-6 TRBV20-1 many TGCAGTGCCCCCGCTCCCTCCTATAATTCACCCCTCCACTTT CSAPAPSYNSPLHF
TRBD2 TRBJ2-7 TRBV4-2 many TGTGCCAGCAGCCAAGATACTAGCGGGGAGTACGAGCAGTACTTC CASSQDTSGEYEQYF
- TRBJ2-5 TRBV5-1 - TGCGCCAGCAGCTTTTCGGACAGCCTCCAAGAGACCCAGTACTTC CASSFSDSLQETQYF
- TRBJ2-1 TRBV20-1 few TGCAGTGCTAGGTTCCTAACGGTCTACAATGAGCAGTTCTTC CSARFLTVYNEQFF
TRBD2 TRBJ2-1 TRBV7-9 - TGTGCCAGCAGCTTATCCGGGACTAGCGTTAATGAGCAGTTCTTC CASSLSGTSVNEQFF
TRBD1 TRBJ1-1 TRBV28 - TGTGCCAGCAGTTCCACAGGGGTGCGGAACACTGAAGCTTTCTTT CASSSTGVRNTEAFF
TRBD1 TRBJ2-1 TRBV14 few TGTGCCAGCAGCCCCGGGACAGGGTTCTTCAATGAGCAGTTCTTC CASSPGTGFFNEQFF
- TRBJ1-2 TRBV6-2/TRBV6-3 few TGTGCCAGCAGTTACGGGCGGGGGCTTTCTGGCTACACCTTC CASSYGRGLSGYTF
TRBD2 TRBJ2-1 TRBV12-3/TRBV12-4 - TGTGCCAGCACCCTAGGGACTAGCGGGAGTAAACCTGAGCAGTTCTTC CASTLGTSGSKPEQFF
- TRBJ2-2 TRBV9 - TGTGCCAGCAGCGTAGGGCCCGGGGGCGAGACCGGGGAGCTGTTTTTT CASSVGPGGETGELFF
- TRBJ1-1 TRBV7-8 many TGTGCCAGCAGGGGGGCCAACACTGAAGCTTTCTTT CASRGANTEAFF
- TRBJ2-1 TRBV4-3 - TGCGCCAGCAGCCCCGAAACAACTAGCACACAGTTCTTC CASSPETTSTQFF
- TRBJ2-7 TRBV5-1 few TGCGCCAGCAGCTTATCAGCAGACTACGAGCAGTACTTC CASSLSADYEQYF
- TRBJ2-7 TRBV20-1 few TGCAGTGTCCCAAGTTCAACCGGCGAGCAGTACTTC CSVPSSTGEQYF